A few counts support the clone carrying this T cell receptor beta chain. Study processing details: Nucleated cell counts were estimated from reference gene primer amplification. Method: immunoSEQ multiplex PCR; TCRdb's copy keeps in-frame clones and lacks some. The V and J calls and clone size are taken from that table; D and trimming were inferred from the DNA. The profile shows 180,000 or so clones, around 86% of them singletons. This sample was taken from a study of blood T cell repertoires in COVID-19. Turning to the study itself: Samples of COVID-19 (acute and convalescent) were obtained from the United States, Italy and Spain. From T cells, B-cell-depleted T cells, or PBMCs came the material, which was cDNA or gDNA.

CDR1 and CDR2 (germline): GTSNPN, SVGIG (reference sequence). V was pared by 2 bases and J by 7 bases, with 11 bases between. There are 13 residues in the CDR3. The V and J genes are TRBV30 and TRBJ1-4, with a weak D call TRBD1 (5 bases). Input material: peripheral blood. The source of this sequence is a woman aged 80 or older in a cohort sampled during active or convalescent COVID-19. The CDR3 DNA reads TGTGCCTGGAGTTTAAGGCAGGGTGAAAAACTGTTTTTT. Translation gives CAWSLRQGEKLFF.